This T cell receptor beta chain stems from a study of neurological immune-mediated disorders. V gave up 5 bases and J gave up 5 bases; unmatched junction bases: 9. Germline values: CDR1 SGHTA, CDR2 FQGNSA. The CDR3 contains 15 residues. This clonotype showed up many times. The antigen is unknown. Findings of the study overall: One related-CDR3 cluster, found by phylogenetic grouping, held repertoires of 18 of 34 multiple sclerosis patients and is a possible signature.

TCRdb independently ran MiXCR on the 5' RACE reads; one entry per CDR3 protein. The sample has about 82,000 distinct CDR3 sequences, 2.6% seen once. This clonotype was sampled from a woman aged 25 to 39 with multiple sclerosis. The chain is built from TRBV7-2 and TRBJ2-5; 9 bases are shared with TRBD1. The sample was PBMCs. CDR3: CASSNGQGNGETQYF. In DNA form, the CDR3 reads TGTGCCAGCAGCAACGGACAGGGGAATGGGGAGACCCAGTACTTC.